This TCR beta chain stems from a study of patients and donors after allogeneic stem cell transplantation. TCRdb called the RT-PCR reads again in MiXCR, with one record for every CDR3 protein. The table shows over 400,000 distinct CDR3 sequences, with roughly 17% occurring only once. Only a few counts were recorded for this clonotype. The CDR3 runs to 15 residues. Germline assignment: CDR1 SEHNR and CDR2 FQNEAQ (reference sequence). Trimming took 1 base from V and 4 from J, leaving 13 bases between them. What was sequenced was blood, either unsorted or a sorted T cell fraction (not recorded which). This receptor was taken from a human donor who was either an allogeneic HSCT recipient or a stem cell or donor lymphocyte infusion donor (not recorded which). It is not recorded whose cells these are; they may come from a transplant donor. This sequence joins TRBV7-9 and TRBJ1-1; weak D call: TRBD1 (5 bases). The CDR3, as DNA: TGTGCCAGCAGCTTAGATGGCAGCCAGGGCACTGAAGCTTTCTTT. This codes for CASSLDGSQGTEAFF.